The next 8 T cell receptor beta chains were all read from a single sample in a study of T cell responses to AZD1222 COVID-19 vaccine. Profiling relied on immunoSEQ multiplex PCR, and the TCRdb table lists in-frame clones only, not all of them. The sample carries some 150,000 clones, less than 95% recorded once. Sequences were derived from peripheral blood, sampled on day 0 of AZD1222 vaccination. The receptors originated from an adult in good health.

This clone was counted a single time. The rearrangement joins TRBV5-1 to TRBJ2-7; TRBD1 aligns across 7 bases. Germline lookup yields CDR1 SGHRS and CDR2 YFSETQ. This CDR3 has 15 residues. V trimming: 4 bases; J trimming: 0 bases; junction bases outside the gene matches: 7. The CDR3 sequence is CASSARQGISYEQYF. In nucleotides, the CDR3 is TGCGCCAGCAGCGCCCGACAGGGAATCTCCTACGAGCAGTACTTC.

Only one count was recorded for this clone. The V gene is TRBV2, the J gene TRBJ1-2; 7 nucleotides line up with TRBD1. V gave up 6 bases and J gave up 1 base; unmatched junction bases: 11. The germline gives CDR1 SNHLY, CDR2 FYNNEI. This CDR3 has 16 residues. CDR3 in amino acids: CASRTADREDNYGYTF. The CDR3 DNA reads TGTGCCAGCAGGACCGCAGACAGGGAAGATAACTATGGCTACACCTTC. Variable domain in full (rest from reference TRBV2 and TRBJ1-2): EPEVTQTPSHQVTQMGQEVILRCVPISNHLYFYWYRQILGQKVEFLVSFYNNEISEKSEIFDDQFSVERPDGSNFTLKIRSTKLEDSAMYFCASRTADREDNYGYTFGSGTRLTVV.

The J gene is TRBJ2-7, the V gene TRBV11-1, with TRBD2 as a possible D gene (6 bases). CDR3 length equals 16 residues. CDR1 is SGHAT and CDR2 is FQDESV in the germline V gene (reference sequence). Trimming shortened V by 3 bases and J by 0 bases, and 15 bases separated the two germline ends. CDR3 in DNA: TGTGCCAGCAGCTTGCGACTAGACTTAAGCTCCTACGAGCAGTACTTC. Its translation: CASSLRLDLSSYEQYF. Supplemented by reference TRBV11-1 and TRBJ2-7, the full variable domain reads EAEVAQSPRYKITEKSQAVAFWCDPISGHATLYWYRQILGQGPELLVQFQDESVVDDSQLPKDRFSAERLKGVDSTLKIQPAELGDSAMYLCASSLRLDLSSYEQYFGPGTRLTVT.

This clone was detected a few times. The chain combines TRBV18 with TRBJ1-3; D is uncertain. The CDR3 totals 15 residues. The germline V and J ends were trimmed by 3 bases and 0 bases, with 9 bases remaining between them. Germline-derived CDR1 and CDR2 are KGHSH and LQKENI. The CDR3 DNA follows: TGTGCCAGCTCACCTGAGGTAATCTCTGGAAACACCATATATTTT. It encodes CASSPEVISGNTIYF.

J is TRBJ1-2 and V is TRBV28, with TRBD1 matching over 7 bases. Germline assignment: CDR1 MDHEN and CDR2 SYDVKM. Trimming removed 5 bases from V and 4 bases from J; junction bases left unmatched: 13. This CDR3 is 16 amino acids long. CDR3 nucleotide sequence: TGTGCCAGCAGTCATCTGCAGGGGGTTTATGGCTATGGCTACACCTTC. Encoded protein: CASSHLQGVYGYGYTF.

The DNA for the CDR3 is TGTGCCAGCAGTGTCGGAACAACTAATGAAAAACTGTTTTTT. Its translation: CASSVGTTNEKLFF. V and J are TRBV2 and TRBJ1-4; D uncertain. V lost 4 bases and J lost 0, with 6 bases in between. Per the germline V gene, CDR1 is SNHLY and CDR2 is FYNNEI. This CDR3 is 14 amino acids long.

The V and J genes are TRBV29-1 and TRBJ2-1; D remains unclear. CDR3 length: 12 amino acids. The germline V and J ends were trimmed by 4 bases and 4 bases, with 8 bases remaining between them. Germline values: CDR1 SQVTM, CDR2 ANQGSEA. The DNA of the CDR3 is TGCAGCGTTGTTTTGGGGTACAATGAGCAGTTCTTC. Protein sequence: CSVVLGYNEQFF.

The chain links TRBV5-5 to TRBJ2-2, with D unresolved. Germline V gene data show CDR1 as SGHKS and CDR2 as YYEKEE (reference sequence). The CDR3 length is 15 residues. Trimming removed 0 bases from V and 0 bases from J, with 6 bases in between. CDR3 in amino acids: CASSLVGTNTGELFF. DNA for the CDR3: TGTGCCAGCAGCTTGGTTGGGACGAACACCGGGGAGCTGTTTTTT.